This TCR beta chain came from a study of lymphopenia after photon versus proton radiotherapy. Study observations and caveats: Post-nadir TCR diversity decline inversely tracked overall survival among those who died. After lymphocyte nadir, photon-treated repertoires showed oligoclonal expansion, especially CD8+ Temra. Photon-treated patients lost naive T cells and TCR diversity; proton-treated stayed stable. Better survival with proton therapy was suggested as possible, not demonstrated.

To note about this clone: Its antigen is as yet unknown.

Assay: immunoSEQ multiplex PCR; the TCRdb copy retains only in-frame clones and omits some. In the table there are 60,000 or so clones, 86% of which are singletons. This specimen was peripheral blood, taken from a patient treated with photon-based radiotherapy. This TCR was recovered from a man in his forties with gastric cancer.

CDR3 sequence: CASSDSGDAVGGELFF. CDR3 DNA: TGTGCCAGCAGTGATTCAGGCGATGCCGTGGGCGGGGAGCTGTTTTTT. This chain joins TRBV25-1 and TRBJ2-2; D remains ambiguous. The CDR3 extends over 16 amino acids. Trimming shortened V by 3 bases and J by 7 bases, and 18 bases separated the two germline ends. Germline CDR1 MGHDK, CDR2 SYGVNS.